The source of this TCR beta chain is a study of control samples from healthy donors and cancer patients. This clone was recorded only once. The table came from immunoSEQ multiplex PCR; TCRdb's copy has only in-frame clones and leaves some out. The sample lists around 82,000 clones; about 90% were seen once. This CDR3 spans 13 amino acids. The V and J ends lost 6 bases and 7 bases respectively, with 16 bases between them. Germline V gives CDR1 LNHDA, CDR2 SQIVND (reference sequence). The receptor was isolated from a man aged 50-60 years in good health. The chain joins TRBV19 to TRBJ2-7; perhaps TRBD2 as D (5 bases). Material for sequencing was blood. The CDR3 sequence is CASSVQIGMEQYF. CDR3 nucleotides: TGTGCCAGTAGCGTCCAGATCGGGATGGAGCAGTACTTC.